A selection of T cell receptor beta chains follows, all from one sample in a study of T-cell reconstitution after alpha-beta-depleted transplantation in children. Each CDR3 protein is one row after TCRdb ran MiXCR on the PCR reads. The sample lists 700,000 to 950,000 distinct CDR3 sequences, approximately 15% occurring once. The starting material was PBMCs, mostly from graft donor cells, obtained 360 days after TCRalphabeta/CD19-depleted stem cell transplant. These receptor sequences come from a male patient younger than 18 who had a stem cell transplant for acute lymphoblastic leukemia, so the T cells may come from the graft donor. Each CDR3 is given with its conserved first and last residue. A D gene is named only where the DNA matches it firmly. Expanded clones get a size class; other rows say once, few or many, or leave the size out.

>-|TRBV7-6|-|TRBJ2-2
TGTGCCAGCAGCCCCCCGTGGGGAGACACCGGGGAGCTGTTTTTT
CASSPPWGDTGELFF
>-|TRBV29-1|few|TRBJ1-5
TGCAGCGTTCAGACAGTAGGAAGCAATCAGCCCCAGCATTTT
CSVQTVGSNQPQHF
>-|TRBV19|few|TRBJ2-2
TGTGCCAGTAGTGATATTGGGGCCGGGGAGCTGTTTTTT
CASSDIGAGELFF
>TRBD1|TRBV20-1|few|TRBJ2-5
TGCAGTGCTAGATCGGGGACAGGGCCCCCTGAGACCCAGTACTTC
CSARSGTGPPETQYF
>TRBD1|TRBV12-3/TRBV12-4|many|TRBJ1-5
TGTGCCAGCAGTCTGGGACAGGGGGCTTGGAGCAATCAGCCCCAGCATTTT
CASSLGQGAWSNQPQHF
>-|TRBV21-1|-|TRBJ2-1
TGTGCCAGCTCCCCAGCGGGAGCCCTACACAATGAGCAGTTCTTC
CASSPAGALHNEQFF
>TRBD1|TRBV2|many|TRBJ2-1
TGTGCCAGCAGTAGACAGGGGCTTTACAATGAGCAGTTCTTC
CASSRQGLYNEQFF
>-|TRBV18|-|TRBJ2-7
TGTGCCAGCTCACGACGGCGGAGCTACGAGCAGTACTTC
CASSRRRSYEQYF
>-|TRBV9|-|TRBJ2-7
TGTGCCAGCAGCCTAGACCCGGAATACGAGCAGTACTTC
CASSLDPEYEQYF
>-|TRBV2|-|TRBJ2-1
TGTGCCAGCATCCCCGTGCCCTACAATGAGCAGTTCTTC
CASIPVPYNEQFF
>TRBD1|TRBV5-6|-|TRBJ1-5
TGTGCCAGCAGCTTGATCGGACAGGGGGGTCAGCCCCAGCATTTT
CASSLIGQGGQPQHF
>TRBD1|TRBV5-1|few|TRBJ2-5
TGCGCCAGCAGACAGGGGGCCCCGGAGACCCAGTACTTC
CASRQGAPETQYF
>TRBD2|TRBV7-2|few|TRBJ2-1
TGTGCCAGCAGCCCATGGCTAGCGGGAGGTAAGAATGAGCAGTTCTTC
CASSPWLAGGKNEQFF
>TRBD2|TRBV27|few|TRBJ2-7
TGTGCCAGCAGTTTAACGGCTAGCGGGTCCTACGAGCAGTACTTC
CASSLTASGSYEQYF
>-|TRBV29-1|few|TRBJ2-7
TGCAGCGTGGAGGGACATTCTTCCCACTACGAGCAGTACTTC
CSVEGHSSHYEQYF
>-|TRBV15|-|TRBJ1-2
TGTGCCACCAGCAGCCCGGGGAGTGGGAATGGCTACACCTTC
CATSSPGSGNGYTF